This T cell receptor beta chain was recorded in a study of cytomegalovirus exposure and HLA in healthy donors. This CDR3 is built from 16 residues. Germline trimming cut 0 bases from V and 2 bases from J; bases unmatched to any gene: 3. In germline, CDR1 is SGHKS, CDR2 YYEKEE (reference sequence). PCR amplification relied on 60 Vbeta primers (plus 13 Jbeta primers). The assay was immunoSEQ multiplex PCR, and TCRdb's table has in-frame clones only and misses some. In the table there are over 100,000 clones, approximately 76% of which are singletons. The chain carries TRBV5-5 and TRBJ2-1, with 9 bases identical to TRBD2. The material sequenced was PBMCs. This clonotype was obtained from a man aged 35 to 55 in good health and CMV-seronegative. This CDR3 reads CASSLGASGAYNEQFF. The CDR3 DNA is TGTGCCAGCAGCTTGGGAGCTAGCGGGGCCTACAATGAGCAGTTCTTC.